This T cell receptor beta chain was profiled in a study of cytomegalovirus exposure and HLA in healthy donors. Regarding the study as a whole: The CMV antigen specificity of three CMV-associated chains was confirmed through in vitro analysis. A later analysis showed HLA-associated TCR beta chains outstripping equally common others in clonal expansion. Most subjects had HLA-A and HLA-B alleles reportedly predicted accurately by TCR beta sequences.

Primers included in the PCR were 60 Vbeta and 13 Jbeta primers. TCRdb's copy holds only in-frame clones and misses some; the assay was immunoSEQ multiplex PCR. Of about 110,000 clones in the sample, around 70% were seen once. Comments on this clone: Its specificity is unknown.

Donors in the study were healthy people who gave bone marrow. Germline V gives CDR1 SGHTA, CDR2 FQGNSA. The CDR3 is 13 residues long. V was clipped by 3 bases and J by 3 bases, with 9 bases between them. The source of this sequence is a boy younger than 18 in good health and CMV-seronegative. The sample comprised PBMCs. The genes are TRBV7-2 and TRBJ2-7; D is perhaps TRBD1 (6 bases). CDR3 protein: CASSFGQLYEQYF. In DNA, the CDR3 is TGTGCCAGCAGCTTCGGACAGCTCTACGAGCAGTACTTC.